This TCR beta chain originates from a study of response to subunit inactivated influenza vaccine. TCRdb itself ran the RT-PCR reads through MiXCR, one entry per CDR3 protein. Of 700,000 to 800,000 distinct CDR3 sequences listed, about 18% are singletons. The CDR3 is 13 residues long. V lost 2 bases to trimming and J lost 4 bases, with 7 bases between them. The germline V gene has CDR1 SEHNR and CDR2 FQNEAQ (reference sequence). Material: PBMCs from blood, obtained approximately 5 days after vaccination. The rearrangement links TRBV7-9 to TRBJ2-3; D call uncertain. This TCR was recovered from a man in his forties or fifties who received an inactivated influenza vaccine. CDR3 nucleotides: TGTGCCAGCAGCTTAAATGCCCCAGATACGCAGTATTTT. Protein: CASSLNAPDTQYF.